This T cell receptor beta chain was retrieved from a study of naive and memory T cell subsets. Findings of the study overall: In naive cells, over 85% of TCR sequences were seen only once.

This clonotype was recorded a few times. Antigen unknown. Cells stained for CD3, CD4, CD8, CD45RA, CD27 and viability were sorted into four CD45RA/CD27 subsets. This CDR3 comprises 15 residues. Germline V gene data show CDR1 as LGHDT and CDR2 as YNNKEL (reference sequence). Trimming cost V 2 bases and J 1 base, with 12 bases left between them. The beta constant-region primer was an equimolar mix of two oligonucleotides covering TRBC1 and TRBC2. Nested alpha and beta constant-region primers with the SP2 primer drove four PCR rounds on ligated cDNA. An oligonucleotide with the SP2 primer and a 12-nucleotide UMI was ligated to the cDNA 3' end. A single record per CDR3 protein comes from TCRdb applying MiXCR to the UMI-ligation and nested PCR reads. The profile shows around 130,000 distinct CDR3 sequences, about 36% of them singletons.

V usage is TRBV3-1 and J usage is TRBJ2-7; D remains unclear. The sample consisted of central memory CD4+ T cells from blood. The receptor was isolated from a human donor in good health. The CDR3 loop reads CASSQMPGASYEQYF. The CDR3 DNA follows: TGTGCCAGCAGCCAAATGCCCGGAGCGTCCTACGAGCAGTACTTC.